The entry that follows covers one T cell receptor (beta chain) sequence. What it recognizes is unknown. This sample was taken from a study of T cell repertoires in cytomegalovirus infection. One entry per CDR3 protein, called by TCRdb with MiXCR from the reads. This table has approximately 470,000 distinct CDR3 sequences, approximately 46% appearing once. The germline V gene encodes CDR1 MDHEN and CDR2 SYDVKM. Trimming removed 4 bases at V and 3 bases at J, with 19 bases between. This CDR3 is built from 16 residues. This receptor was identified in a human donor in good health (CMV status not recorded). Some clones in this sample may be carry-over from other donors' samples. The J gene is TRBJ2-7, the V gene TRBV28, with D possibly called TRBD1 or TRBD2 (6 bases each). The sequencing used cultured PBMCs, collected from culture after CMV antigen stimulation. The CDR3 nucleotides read TGTGCCAGCAGTTACGCGGGGTGGGGGGCACTCTACGAGCAGTACTTC. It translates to CASSYAGWGALYEQYF.